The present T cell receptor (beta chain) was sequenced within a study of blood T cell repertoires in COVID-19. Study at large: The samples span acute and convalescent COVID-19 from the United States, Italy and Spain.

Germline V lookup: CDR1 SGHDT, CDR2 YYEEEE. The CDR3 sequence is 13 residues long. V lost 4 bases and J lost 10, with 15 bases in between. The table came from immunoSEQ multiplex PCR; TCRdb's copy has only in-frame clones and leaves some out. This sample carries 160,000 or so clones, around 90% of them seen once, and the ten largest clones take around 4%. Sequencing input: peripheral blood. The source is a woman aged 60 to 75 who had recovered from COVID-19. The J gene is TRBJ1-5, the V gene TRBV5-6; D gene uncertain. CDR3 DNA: TGTGCCAGCAGCCTCGGCGGAGCCCGACCCCAGCATTTT. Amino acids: CASSLGGARPQHF.